This T cell receptor (beta chain) was sequenced for a study of neurological immune-mediated disorders. Study observations and caveats: Subjects shared no identical expanded-clone CDR3 amino acid sequences, suggesting private TCR-beta repertoires in all groups. Healthy controls had more TCR clonal expansion than multiple sclerosis, which showed the least, whereas HTLV-1-associated myelopathy showed the most. The phylogenetic placement of 18 of 34 multiple sclerosis patients' repertoires in one related-CDR3 cluster constitutes a possible signature.

At least ten counts were recorded for this clonotype. The antigen is unknown. It was by 5'RACE with 10-nucleotide random UMIs that the cDNA was made. One entry per CDR3 protein results from TCRdb running MiXCR on the 5' RACE reads. The table lists under 70,000 distinct CDR3 sequences, roughly 5% of them singletons. The length of the CDR3 is 14 residues. The V end was cut by 2 bases, the J end by 7 bases, with 12 bases between. The germline V gene has CDR1 DFQATT and CDR2 SNEGSKA (reference sequence). This clonotype was obtained from a woman under 40 with multiple sclerosis. The sample consisted of PBMCs. V and J are TRBV20-1 and TRBJ1-6, with D possibly matching TRBD1 (6 bases). Here the CDR3 DNA reads TGCAGTGCTAGACCCCCCGGGGGCAATTCACCCCTCCACTTT. This translates into CSARPPGGNSPLHF.